The 10 T cell receptor delta chains listed next were all sequenced from one sample in a study of gamma-delta T cells after stem cell transplantation. TCRdb called clones anew from the RT-PCR reads with CATT. This table holds more than 1,000 delta-chain clones, 1.8% found once. The sequenced material came from gamma-delta T cells. Receptor source: a human donor. It is not recorded whose cells these are; they may come from a transplant donor.

This clone was counted a few times. The chain has TRDV2 and TRDJ1; tentative D call: TRDD3 (5 bases). The CDR3 has 16 residues. The germline V gene encodes CDR1 GEAIGNYY and CDR2 EKD. V was trimmed by 0 bases and J by 0 bases, leaving 13 bases between them. The CDR3 coding sequence is TGTGCCTGTGACACCGTGGGTGGGGAGTACACCGATAAACTCATCTTT. This sequence encodes CACDTVGGEYTDKLIF.

In its sample, this clone was seen a few times. The chain links TRDV2 to TRDJ1; D is unresolved. In germline, CDR1 is GEAIGNYY, CDR2 EKD. V lost 1 base and J 2 bases, leaving 13 bases between the germline ends. The CDR3 totals 15 residues. The CDR3 loop reads CACDTLQLQTDKLIF. CDR3 bases: TGTGCCTGTGACACTCTGCAATTGCAGACCGATAAACTCATCTTT.

This clone is medium-sized in the sample. V gene TRDV2 combines with J gene TRDJ1; 11 bases line up with TRDD3. Germline trimming cut 0 bases from V and 0 bases from J; bases unmatched to any gene: 14. This CDR3 has 20 residues. CDR1 and CDR2 from the germline V gene are GEAIGNYY and EKD. This chain's CDR3 is CACDTVGGGYARAYTDKLIF. CDR3 DNA sequence: TGTGCCTGTGACACCGTAGGTGGGGGATACGCAAGGGCGTACACCGATAAACTCATCTTT.

The chain has TRDV2 and TRDJ1; 9 bases match TRDD3. The CDR3 contains 17 residues. Germline lookup yields CDR1 GEAIGNYY and CDR2 EKD. Trimming at V came to 1 base and at J to 0 bases, leaving 8 bases not matched to a gene. CDR3 amino acids: CACDTVGLGDNTDKLIF. In nucleotides, the CDR3 is TGTGCCTGTGACACTGTAGGACTGGGGGACAACACCGATAAACTCATCTTT.

This clone was counted a few times. It may be a read error: a sequence one base away is much more abundant. V is TRDV2 and J is TRDJ3; D is possibly TRDD3 (5 bases). The CDR3 has 20 residues. The V gene's germline CDR1 is GEAIGNYY and CDR2 EKD. V lost 0 bases, J lost 0 bases, and 17 bases lay in between. The CDR3 is CACDTARGGQNSWDTRQMFF. The DNA for the CDR3 is TGTGCCTGTGACACCGCCCGGGGGGGGCAGAACTCCTGGGACACCCGACAGATGTTTTTC.

This clone showed up just a few times. TCRdb has a much larger clone's protein, which differs at residue 7 from the translation of this DNA, likely because of a read error; what is shown is the protein translated from the DNA. The rearrangement joins TRDV2 to TRDJ1; 8 bases fit TRDD3. Trimming cost V 1 base and J 0 bases; bases outside gene matches: 6. CDR1 is GEAIGNYY, CDR2 EKD, per germline. The CDR3 contains 16 residues. The DNA of the CDR3 is TGTGCCTGTGACACACTGCGGGATACGAACACCGATAAACTCATCTTT. This encodes CACDTLRDTNTDKLIF.

This chain uses TRDV2 with TRDJ1; 9 bases match TRDD3. This CDR3 contains 22 residues. CDR1 and CDR2 from the germline V gene are GEAIGNYY and EKD. V lost 3 bases to trimming and J lost 0 bases; unmatched junction nucleotides: 25. CDR3 protein: CACDPVLRGVLGDLLYTDKLIF. The CDR3 DNA is TGTGCCTGTGACCCAGTCCTACGCGGGGTACTGGGGGACCTCCTGTACACCGATAAACTCATCTTT.

This clone was observed a few times. This could be a read error, since a much larger clone is one nucleotide away. The DNA for the CDR3 is TGTGCCTGTGACACTCTTGGCTGGGGGACCTACACCGATAAACTCATCTTT. Amino acid sequence: CACDTLGWGTYTDKLIF. This chain joins TRDV2 and TRDJ1; 8 positions match TRDD3. Germline trimming cut 1 base from V and 0 bases from J; bases unmatched to any gene: 9. Looked up from germline, CDR1 is GEAIGNYY and CDR2 is EKD. The CDR3 has 17 amino acids.

About this clone: TCRdb lists the protein of a much larger clone for this DNA, which differs at residue 7, so this is likely a read error; the protein given here is translated from the DNA itself. This rearrangement joins TRDV2 to TRDJ1; D unresolved. V was clipped by 2 bases and J by 0 bases, with 21 bases between them. The CDR3 consists of 18 residues. CDR1 GEAIGNYY and CDR2 EKD come from the germline V gene. Here the CDR3 reads CACDSVPGSRPYTDKLIF. Here the CDR3 DNA reads TGTGCCTGTGACAGTGTACCGGGGTCCCGCCCGTACACCGATAAACTCATCTTT.

This clone occurred a few times. A read error is the likely source, as a far larger clone sits one nucleotide away. The rearrangement links TRDV2 to TRDJ3; 10 bases agree with TRDD3. The CDR3 runs 20 residues. CDR1 is GEAIGNYY and CDR2 is EKD in the germline V gene. The CDR3 loop reads CACDTVGDTPSSWDTQQMFF. CDR3 in DNA: TGTGCCTGTGACACCGTGGGGGATACTCCGAGCTCCTGGGACACCCAACAGATGTTTTTC.